This TCR beta chain originates from a study of control samples from healthy donors and cancer patients. Libraries were prepared by immunoSEQ multiplex PCR; TCRdb keeps only in-frame clonotypes and omits some of them. This sample has about 10,000 clones, with approximately 91% found just once. Germline CDR1 and CDR2: SGHTA and FQGNSA. V dropped 8 bases and J dropped 0 bases, with 14 bases sitting between them. The CDR3 runs 16 residues. Sequencing was carried out using PBMCs. This receptor was obtained from a man in his fifties or sixties with colorectal cancer. The gene calls are TRBV7-2 and TRBJ1-6; D gene ambiguous. As DNA, the CDR3 is TGTGCCAGCTCTGCTTACGGTAGCTCCTATAATTCACCCCTCCACTTT. Translated, it gives CASSAYGSSYNSPLHF.